This TCR beta chain derives from a study of T-cell reconstitution after alpha-beta-depleted transplantation in children. Study results and caveats: As was reported, about two months after transplant, alpha-beta T cells came from several hundred expanded graft clones.

Using unique molecular identifiers, the investigators prepared the TCRbeta library. TCRdb fed the PCR reads into MiXCR, producing one record per CDR3 protein. The sample lists roughly 340,000 distinct CDR3 sequences; 15% to 20% were seen once. A word on this clonotype: Its target is unknown.

The material sequenced was PBMCs, mostly from graft donor cells, taken 360 days after TCRalphabeta/CD19-depleted stem cell transplant. The receptor's source is a male patient between 2 and 10 years old who had a stem cell transplant for acute lymphoblastic leukemia, so the T cells may come from the graft donor.

The CDR3 loop reads CASSQGTGDGYTF. The CDR3 coding sequence is TGCGCCAGCAGCCAAGGGACAGGGGATGGCTACACCTTC. This chain joins TRBV4-1 and TRBJ1-2; the match to TRBD1 covers 9 bases. The CDR3 covers 13 residues. V gave up 1 base and J gave up 6 bases; unmatched junction bases: 0. Germline V lookup: CDR1 MGHRA, CDR2 YSYEKL.